The following is a TCR beta chain sequence with its context. Original processing notes: From reference gene primer amplification, estimates of nucleated cell counts were derived. This table comes from immunoSEQ multiplex PCR, and its TCRdb copy is limited to in-frame clones, with some not included. V, J and clone size are taken as reported in that table, and D and trimming were inferred from the DNA itself. The sample consists of under 250,000 clones, about nine tenths of them appearing once. The data derive from a study of blood T cell repertoires in COVID-19. CDR1 SGHNT and CDR2 YYREEE come from the germline V gene (reference sequence). Trimming took 4 bases from V and 2 from J, leaving 16 bases between them. CDR3 length: 15 amino acids.

The chain has TRBV5-4 and TRBJ2-7, with a tentative D call TRBD2 (5 bases). This TCR came from a man aged 50 to 60 with COVID-19, enrolled during active disease. The specimen was peripheral blood. The CDR3 nucleotides read TGTGCCAGCAGCCCTGGCAGGCGGGTGGCCTACGAGCAGTACTTC. Translation: CASSPGRRVAYEQYF.